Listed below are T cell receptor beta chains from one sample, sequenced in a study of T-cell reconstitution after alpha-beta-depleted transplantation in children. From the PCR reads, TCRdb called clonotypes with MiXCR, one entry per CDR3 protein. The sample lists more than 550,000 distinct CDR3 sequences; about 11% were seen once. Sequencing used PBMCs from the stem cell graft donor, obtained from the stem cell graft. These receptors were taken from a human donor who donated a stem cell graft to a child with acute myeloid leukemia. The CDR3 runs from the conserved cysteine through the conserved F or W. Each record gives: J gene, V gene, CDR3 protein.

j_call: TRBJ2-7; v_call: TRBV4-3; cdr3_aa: CASSQGLLSSYEQYF
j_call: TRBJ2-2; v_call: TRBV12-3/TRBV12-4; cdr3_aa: CASSRASGELFF
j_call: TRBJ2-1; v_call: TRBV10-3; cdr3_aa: CAITNGGNSYNEQFF
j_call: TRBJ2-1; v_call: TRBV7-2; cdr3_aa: CASSSTSGSIDEQFF
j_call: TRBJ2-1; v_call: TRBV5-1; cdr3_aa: CASSLKGTLGANEQFF
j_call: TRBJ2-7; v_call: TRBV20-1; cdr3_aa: CSARGGRTYEQYF
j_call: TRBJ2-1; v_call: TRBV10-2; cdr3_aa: CASSEVVGSGNEQFF
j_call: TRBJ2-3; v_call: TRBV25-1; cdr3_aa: CATSRSGTDTQYF
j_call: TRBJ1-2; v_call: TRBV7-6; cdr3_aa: CASSETGGRNYGYTF
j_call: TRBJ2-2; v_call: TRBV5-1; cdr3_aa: CASSLQGQTAGELFF
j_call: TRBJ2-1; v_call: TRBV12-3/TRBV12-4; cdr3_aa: CASSYLAGTPVRGEQFF
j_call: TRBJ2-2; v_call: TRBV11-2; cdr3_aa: CASSLVLAGDGGELFF
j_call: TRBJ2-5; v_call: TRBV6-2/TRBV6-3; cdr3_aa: CASRTGTSGSETQYF
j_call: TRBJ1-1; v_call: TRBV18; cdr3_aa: CASSPGMNTEAFF
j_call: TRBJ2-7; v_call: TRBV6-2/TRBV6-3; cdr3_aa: CASSYQPRGEQYF
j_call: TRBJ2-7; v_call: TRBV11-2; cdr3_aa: CASSLAPDLFYEQYF
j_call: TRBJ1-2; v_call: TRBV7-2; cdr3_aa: CASSLSTANYGYTF
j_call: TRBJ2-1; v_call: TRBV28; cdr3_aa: CASSTFGTGYNEQFF
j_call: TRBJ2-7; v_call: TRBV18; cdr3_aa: CASSPGAGGVYEQYF
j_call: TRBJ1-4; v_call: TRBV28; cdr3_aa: CASSPAGGRNEKLFF
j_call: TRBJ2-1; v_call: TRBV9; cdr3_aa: CASSVVAGGLYEQFF
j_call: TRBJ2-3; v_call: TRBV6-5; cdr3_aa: CASSYGPGGVDTQYF
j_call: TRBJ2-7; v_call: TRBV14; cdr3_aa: CASSDWDDPYEQYF
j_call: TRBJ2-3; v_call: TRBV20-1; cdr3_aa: CSVRTSGTDTQYF
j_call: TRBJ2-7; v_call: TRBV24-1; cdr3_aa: CATSDADLAGQYF
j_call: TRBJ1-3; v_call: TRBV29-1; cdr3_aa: CSVEGDRATGNTIYF
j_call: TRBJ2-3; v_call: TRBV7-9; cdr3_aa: CASSRAGTGGRDTQYF
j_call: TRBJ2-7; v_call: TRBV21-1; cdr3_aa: CASSSYGFREQYF
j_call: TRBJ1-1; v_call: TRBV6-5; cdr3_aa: CASNKGQEAFF
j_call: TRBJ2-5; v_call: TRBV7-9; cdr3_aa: CASSLKGQFQETQYF
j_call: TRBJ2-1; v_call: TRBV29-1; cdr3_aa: CSVRRREQFF
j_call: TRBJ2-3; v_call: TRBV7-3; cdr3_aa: CASSLEGIASTDTQYF
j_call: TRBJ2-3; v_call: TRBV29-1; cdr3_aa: CTVTSGTDTQYF
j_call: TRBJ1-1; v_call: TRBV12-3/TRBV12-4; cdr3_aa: CASSLLSSGKAFF